The source of this TCR beta chain is a study of cytomegalovirus exposure and HLA in healthy donors. Whole-study findings and limits: Immune exposure was documented only through CMV serostatus.

A single count supports this clone. Its antigen is currently unknown. The PCR used 60 Vbeta and 13 Jbeta primers. Sequenced by immunoSEQ multiplex PCR; TCRdb stores in-frame clones only, minus some. The data contain about 270,000 clones, about nine tenths of them singletons. The CDR3 is 14 amino acids. Germline V CDR1 and CDR2: MRHNA, SNTAGT. V lost 3 bases to trimming and J lost 0 bases, with 5 bases between them. The source material was PBMCs. The chain uses TRBV6-4 and TRBJ2-2, with D hard to call. This clonotype was obtained from a middle-aged man in good health and CMV-seropositive. CDR3 DNA sequence: TGTGCCAGCAGTGAGCAGGCGAACACCGGGGAGCTGTTTTTT. Translated: CASSEQANTGELFF.